A single sample is the source of the 17 T cell receptor beta chains below, sequenced in a study of blood T cell repertoires in COVID-19. Method: immunoSEQ multiplex PCR; TCRdb's copy keeps in-frame clones and lacks some. The sample gives about 240,000 clones, approximately 78% of which show up once; around 11% is in the top ten. Material: peripheral blood. The receptors here all came from a woman aged 55-69 years with active or convalescent COVID-19.

The J gene is TRBJ2-7, the V gene TRBV7-9; the match to TRBD2 covers 11 bases. This CDR3 has 14 residues. Trimming cost V 7 bases and J 3 bases; bases outside gene matches: 5. CDR1 is SEHNR and CDR2 is FQNEAQ in the germline V gene (reference sequence). CDR3 coding DNA: TGTGCCAGCAACCTAGCGGGGGGAGACTACGAGCAGTACTTC. Encoded protein: CASNLAGGDYEQYF.

This chain joins TRBV18 and TRBJ2-1; 11 nucleotides align to TRBD1. Germline trimming cut 8 bases from V and 8 bases from J; bases unmatched to any gene: 14. The CDR3 has 16 amino acids. Per the germline V gene, CDR1 is KGHSH and CDR2 is LQKENI. The CDR3, as DNA: TGTGCCAGCGGAAAAGGACCGGGACAGGGGGAAGATGAGCAGTTCTTC. This gives the protein CASGKGPGQGEDEQFF.

A single count supports this clone. Other nucleotide sequences from this sample produce the same CDR3. V usage is TRBV3-1 (or the pseudogene TRBV3-2) and J usage is TRBJ1-1; maybe TRBD1 (5 bases). V was shortened by 0 bases and J by 4 bases, with 6 bases between the two germline ends. Germline V CDR1 and CDR2: LGHDT, YNNKEL (reference sequence). The CDR3 is 13 amino acids. The CDR3, as DNA: TGTGCCAGCAGCCAAGAGGGGGGCACTGAAGCTTTCTTT. It encodes CASSQEGGTEAFF.

This clone was detected only once. The chain uses TRBV2 and TRBJ1-1, with no clear D. The germline V gene has CDR1 SNHLY and CDR2 FYNNEI. The V gene lost 8 bases and the J gene lost 2 bases, with 12 bases spanning the gap. The CDR3 loop spans 13 amino acids. CDR3 nucleotide sequence: TGTGCCAGCGGGGAGGAGTTCAACACTGAAGCTTTCTTT. This codes for CASGEEFNTEAFF.

J is TRBJ1-4 and V is TRBV19; unclear D gene. The CDR3 totals 14 residues. CDR1 is LNHDA and CDR2 is SQIVND in the germline V gene (reference sequence). V lost 4 bases and J lost 7, with 13 bases in between. CDR3 coding DNA: TGTGCCAGTAGTAAGTTGGAGGAGGGTGAAAAACTGTTTTTT. Encoded protein: CASSKLEEGEKLFF. The full variable domain, completed using reference TRBV19 and TRBJ1-4, is DGGITQSPKYLFRKEGQNVTLSCEQNLNHDAMYWYRQDPGQGLRLIYYSQIVNDFQKGDIAEGYSVSREKKESFPLTVTSAQKNPTAFYLCASSKLEEGEKLFFGSGTQLSVL.

The V and J genes are TRBV10-3 and TRBJ2-7; 10 nucleotides line up with TRBD1. J lost 3 bases, V lost 6 bases, and 5 bases had no gene match. The CDR3 consists of 14 residues. The germline V gene encodes CDR1 ENHRY and CDR2 SYGVKD. CDR3 in amino acids: CAISGTGVGYEQYF. The CDR3 DNA reads as TGTGCCATCAGCGGGACAGGGGTGGGCTACGAGCAGTACTTC.

This chain joins TRBV12-5 and TRBJ2-1, with TRBD2 identical over 8 bases. The V gene's germline CDR1 is LGHNT and CDR2 FRNRAP. This CDR3 spans 17 amino acids. Unmatched junction bases numbered 6, after V lost 0 bases and J lost 2 bases. CDR3: CASGLVFGGGPYNEQFF. The CDR3 DNA is TGTGCTAGTGGTTTGGTATTCGGGGGGGGACCCTACAATGAGCAGTTCTTC.

V gene TRBV12-3 or TRBV12-4 combines with J gene TRBJ2-2, with D tentatively TRBD1 (6 bases). V was shortened by 5 bases and J by 7 bases, with 11 bases between the two germline ends. The CDR3 loop spans 13 amino acids. CDR3 DNA sequence: TGTGCCAGCAGTCCAGACAGGAACGGGGAGCTGTTTTTT. Protein product: CASSPDRNGELFF.

The chain recombines TRBV18 with TRBJ1-1, with a weak D call TRBD1 (6 bases). The CDR3 loop spans 15 amino acids. V lost 3 bases, J lost 0 bases, and 11 bases lay in between. Germline values: CDR1 KGHSH, CDR2 LQKENI. CDR3 loop: CASSPTGWVNTEAFF. The CDR3 DNA is TGTGCCAGCTCACCGACAGGTTGGGTGAACACTGAAGCTTTCTTT.

This clone was recorded only once. This same CDR3 is encoded by further DNA sequences in the sample. The rearrangement joins TRBV19 to TRBJ1-2; 9 bases line up with TRBD1. This CDR3 has 14 amino acids. Trimming at V came to 3 bases and at J to 2 bases, leaving 1 base not matched to a gene. Germline assignment: CDR1 LNHDA and CDR2 SQIVND (reference sequence). The CDR3 sequence: CASSIGQGNYGYTF. CDR3 in DNA: TGTGCCAGTAGTATCGGACAGGGGAACTATGGCTACACCTTC.

V and J are TRBV7-9 and TRBJ1-2, with 8 bases fitting TRBD1. The CDR3 has 14 amino acids. CDR1 is SEHNR and CDR2 is FQNEAQ in the germline V gene (reference sequence). With 5 bases clipped from V and 3 bases from J, the junction kept 5 bases outside the gene matches. CDR3 sequence: CASSAGQDDYGYTF. CDR3 in DNA: TGTGCCAGCAGCGCGGGACAGGATGACTATGGCTACACCTTC.

The chain employs TRBV2 and TRBJ2-5; TRBD2 is a possible D gene (6 bases). Per the germline V gene, CDR1 is SNHLY and CDR2 is FYNNEI. The germline V and J ends were trimmed by 5 bases and 0 bases, with 7 bases remaining between them. The CDR3 contains 13 residues. The CDR3 protein is CASSRGYQETQYF. CDR3 in DNA: TGTGCCAGCAGTCGGGGGTACCAAGAGACCCAGTACTTC.

Worth noting for this clone: The sample holds other DNA sequences that translate to the same CDR3. The chain couples TRBV30 to TRBJ2-3, with D unclear. Trimming took off 0 bases at V and 6 bases at J, with 4 bases between the two ends. Germline-derived CDR1 and CDR2 are GTSNPN and SVGIG (reference sequence). CDR3 length: 11 residues. CDR3 coding DNA: TGTGCCTGGAGTGTACGGGATACGCAGTATTTT. This encodes CAWSVRDTQYF.

This chain uses TRBV12-3 or TRBV12-4 with TRBJ1-2, with D unresolved. Trimming cost V 3 bases and J 7 bases, with 12 bases left between them. The CDR3 extends over 13 amino acids. The CDR3 DNA reads as TGTGCCAGCAGTTTGTGGGGAGAAGGTGGCTACACCTTC. The encoded protein is CASSLWGEGGYTF.

The gene calls are TRBV21-1 and TRBJ1-5; the table's D gene call, TRBD1, was not cross checked with the DNA. TRBV21-1 counts as a pseudogene. The CDR3 totals 15 residues. Written as DNA, the CDR3 is TGTGCCAGCAGCGGCCGGACAGGAGGCAATCAGCCCCAGCATTTT. Translating it yields CASSGRTGGNQPQHF.

The J gene is TRBJ1-4, the V gene TRBV27; D is uncertain. The CDR3 is 17 residues long. V lost 3 bases, J lost 6 bases, and 20 bases lay in between. The V gene's germline CDR1 is MNHEY and CDR2 SMNVEV (reference sequence). The CDR3: CASSFWLVGPEDEKLFF. CDR3 DNA sequence: TGTGCCAGCAGTTTTTGGTTGGTGGGCCCCGAAGATGAAAAACTGTTTTTT. Supplemented by reference TRBV27 and TRBJ1-4, the full variable domain reads EAQVTQNPRYLITVTGKKLTVTCSQNMNHEYMSWYRQDPGLGLRQIYYSMNVEVTDKGDVPEGYKVSRKEKRNFPLILESPSPNQTSLYFCASSFWLVGPEDEKLFFGSGTQLSVL.

The chain combines TRBV2 with TRBJ1-3; 7 bases line up with TRBD1. The V and J ends lost 4 bases and 2 bases, in that order; junction bases with no gene match: 5. Per germline, CDR1 SNHLY and CDR2 FYNNEI. CDR3 length: 15 amino acids. CDR3 loop: CASSVRGQAGNTIYF. CDR3 nucleotides: TGTGCCAGCAGTGTGAGGGGGCAAGCTGGAAACACCATATATTTT. The variable domain in full, completed from reference TRBV2 and TRBJ1-3, reads EPEVTQTPSHQVTQMGQEVILRCVPISNHLYFYWYRQILGQKVEFLVSFYNNEISEKSEIFDDQFSVERPDGSNFTLKIRSTKLEDSAMYFCASSVRGQAGNTIYFGEGSWLTVV.